This TCR beta chain was documented in a study of blood T cell repertoires in COVID-19. About the study: From the United States, Italy and Spain came samples of acute and convalescent COVID-19.

The CDR3 has 13 residues. V dropped 8 bases and J dropped 10; count of bases not matched to a gene: 13. Germline V lookup: CDR1 MNHEY, CDR2 SVGAGI. As processed by the authors: Amplification with reference gene primers provided the estimates of nucleated cell counts. Data came from immunoSEQ multiplex PCR; TCRdb stores just in-frame clones and leaves some out. V and J calls and clone size come straight from that table; D and trimming were deduced from the DNA. The sample lists tens of thousands of clones, roughly 83% occurring once. The specimen was peripheral blood. The receptor was isolated from a woman of 80 years or more with active or convalescent COVID-19. V and J are TRBV6-5 and TRBJ1-1; 7 bases line up with TRBD1. The CDR3 sequence is CASQDRLFLPAFF. The CDR3 coding sequence is TGTGCCAGCCAGGACAGGCTTTTCCTCCCAGCTTTCTTT.